A selection of T cell receptor beta chains follows, all from one sample in a study of shared clonotypes between healthy human individuals. Produced via immunoSEQ multiplex PCR; TCRdb's table is partial and in-frame only. The table records about 2.1 million clones, around 93% of them present only once. Sequenced input: naive CD8+ T cells from PBMCs. Every receptor here comes from a young man in good health. Some clones in this sample may be carry-over from other donors' samples. Both conserved end residues are part of each CDR3. D genes are given only for firm matches.

>TRBV9|TRBJ2-2|.
TGTGCCAGCAGCGGGAACCTTGTCGGGCCGAACACCGGGGAGCTGTTTTTT
CASSGNLVGPNTGELFF
>TRBV6-5|TRBJ2-1|.
TGTGCCAGCCCGGGAGTAGATGAGCAGTTCTTC
CASPGVDEQFF
>TRBV20-1|TRBJ2-7|.
TGCAGTGCTTCTGGCAGTAAAAAGCAGTACTTC
CSASGSKKQYF
>TRBV2|TRBJ1-5|.
TGTGCCAGCGGAGGTGGAGGGGAATATAGCAATCAGCCCCAGCATTTT
CASGGGGEYSNQPQHF
>TRBV5-1|TRBJ2-6|TRBD2
TGCGCCAGCAGCTTGGATATTGGCCTGACTAGCGGGAGCCCAGCTGGGGCCAACGTCCTGACTTTC
CASSLDIGLTSGSPAGANVLTF
>TRBV7-3|TRBJ2-3|TRBD2
TGTGCCAGCAGTTCTATAGCGGGAGGCACAGATACGCAGTATTTT
CASSSIAGGTDTQYF
>TRBV6-6|TRBJ1-1|.
TGTGCCAGCAGTTACTCGCGGCGGGCATGGTATTTCTTT
CASSYSRRAWYFF
>TRBV25-1|TRBJ2-5|.
TGTGCCAGCAGTGAATGGGTAGGGGCCGGCGAGACCCAGTACTTC
CASSEWVGAGETQYF
>TRBV9|TRBJ1-1|TRBD1
TGTGCCAGCAGCCACGACCGGGACAGCTCTTACACTGAAGCTTTCTTT
CASSHDRDSSYTEAFF
>TRBV7-9|TRBJ2-7|.
TGTGCCAGCAGATCCGGGACAAACGACTACGAGCAGTACTTC
CASRSGTNDYEQYF
>TRBV7-7|TRBJ2-5|TRBD2
TGTGCCAGCAGCTTTGGGGGACTAGCGGTGCAAGAGACCCAGTACTTC
CASSFGGLAVQETQYF
>TRBV7-9|TRBJ1-4|.
TGTGCCAGCAGCTTAGGCCCACAGGGCGGGAATGAAAAACTGTTTTTT
CASSLGPQGGNEKLFF